This TCR beta chain was obtained from a study of blood T cell repertoires in COVID-19. Study information: The origin of the acute and convalescent COVID-19 samples was the United States, Italy and Spain. T cells, B-cell-depleted T cells, or PBMCs provided the cDNA or gDNA that served as material.

V dropped 7 bases and J dropped 7; count of bases not matched to a gene: 7. This CDR3 contains 14 residues. Germline V gene lookup returns CDR1 MNHNY and CDR2 SVGAGI (reference sequence). Source study methods: Scientists estimated how many nucleated cells there were by amplifying reference gene primers. Generated by immunoSEQ multiplex PCR, the TCRdb table keeps only in-frame clones and is missing some. V, J and clone size reflect that table, while D and trimming were determined from the DNA. This repertoire shows about 150,000 clones, approximately 92% found once; its top ten account for about an eighth. A Seattle source enrolled patients during active infection and followed them longitudinally.

Sequenced material: peripheral blood. The sequence was collected from a man between 18 and 35 years old with COVID-19, enrolled during active disease. The chain couples TRBV6-6 to TRBJ2-1; 10 bases are shared with TRBD2. The CDR3 coding sequence is TGTGCCAGCAAGGAACTAGCGGGGTGGAATGAGCAGTTCTTC. It translates to CASKELAGWNEQFF.